This entry features one T cell receptor beta chain sequence. This sample was taken from a study of blood T cell repertoires in COVID-19. Study as a whole: The United States, Italy and Spain supplied acute and convalescent COVID-19 samples. The cDNA or gDNA used as material had been derived from T cells, B-cell-depleted T cells, or PBMCs.

In the authors' methods: Reference gene primers were amplified, and this amplification served to estimate nucleated cell counts. The assay was immunoSEQ multiplex PCR, and TCRdb's table has in-frame clones only and misses some. The V and J calls and the clone size are those of that table, but D and trimming were determined from the DNA. The repertoire includes 250,000 or so clones, roughly 89% of them detected once, and 2.5% to 3% sits in the top ten. The sequence came from a woman in her 30s with active or convalescent COVID-19. Sequenced material: peripheral blood.

CDR3 in amino acids: CASSLQTGLNTEAFF. The CDR3 coding sequence is TGTGCCAGCTCACTACAGACAGGGTTGAACACTGAAGCTTTCTTT. This chain connects TRBV18 to TRBJ1-1; TRBD1 matches at 7 bases. CDR3 length: 15 amino acids. Germline loops: CDR1 KGHSH, CDR2 LQKENI. With 4 bases clipped from V and 0 bases from J, the junction kept 5 bases outside the gene matches.